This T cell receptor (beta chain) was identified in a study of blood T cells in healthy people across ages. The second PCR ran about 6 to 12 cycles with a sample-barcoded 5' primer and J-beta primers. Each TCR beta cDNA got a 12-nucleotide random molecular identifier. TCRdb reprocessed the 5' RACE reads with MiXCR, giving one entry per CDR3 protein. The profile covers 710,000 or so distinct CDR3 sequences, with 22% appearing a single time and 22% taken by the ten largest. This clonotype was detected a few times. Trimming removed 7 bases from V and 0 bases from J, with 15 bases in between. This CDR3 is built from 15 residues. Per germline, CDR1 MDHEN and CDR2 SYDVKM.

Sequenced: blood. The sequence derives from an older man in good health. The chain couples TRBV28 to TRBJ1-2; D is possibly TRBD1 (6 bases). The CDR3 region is CASTHEGVPNYGYTF. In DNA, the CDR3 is TGTGCCAGCACCCATGAGGGGGTCCCTAACTATGGCTACACCTTC.